Listed here are 4 T cell receptor beta chains from one sample, sequenced in a study of shared clonotypes between healthy human individuals. Here immunoSEQ multiplex PCR was the method, and the copy in TCRdb shows in-frame clones only, minus some. The table includes 950,000 to 1,100,000 clones, about four fifths detected once. Source material: memory CD4+ T cells from PBMCs. Specified subset: CD45RA-negative fraction. Source of these receptors: a young man in good health. Some clones in this sample may be carry-over from other donors' samples.

This CDR3 is CASSVGGLYNEQFF. Here the CDR3 DNA reads TGTGCCAGCAGCGTAGGAGGGCTCTACAATGAGCAGTTCTTC. The chain employs TRBV9 and TRBJ2-1; D possibly corresponds to TRBD2 (5 bases). Germline loops: CDR1 SGDLS, CDR2 YYNGEE. The germline V and J ends were trimmed by 0 bases and 3 bases, with 7 bases remaining between them. CDR3 length equals 14 residues.

V is TRBV29-1 and J is TRBJ2-3, with TRBD1 matching over 8 bases. The germline gives CDR1 SQVTM, CDR2 ANQGSEA. This CDR3 has 16 amino acids. With 1 base clipped from V and 0 bases from J, the junction kept 6 bases outside the gene matches. The CDR3 spells CSVEGGQGASTDTQYF. For the CDR3, the DNA is TGCAGCGTTGAAGGAGGACAGGGTGCTAGCACAGATACGCAGTATTTT.

Concerning this clone: Possible read error: a much larger clone is one base away. Other DNA sequences in the same sample also yield this CDR3. V is TRBV5-1 and J is TRBJ2-1, with D hard to call. The germline V gene has CDR1 SGHRS and CDR2 YFSETQ. Trimming shortened V by 4 bases and J by 5 bases, and 13 bases separated the two germline ends. The CDR3 spans 14 residues. As DNA, the CDR3 is TGCGCCAGCAGCCCTAATTGGGGTGACAATGAGCAGTTCTTC. This encodes CASSPNWGDNEQFF.

V is TRBV11-2 and J is TRBJ2-5; 7 bases are shared with TRBD2. This CDR3 comprises 13 residues. The V segment lost 5 bases and the J segment 9 bases; nucleotides outside the gene matches: 9. Germline V gene sequence: CDR1 SGHAT, CDR2 FQNNGV. CDR3 sequence (DNA): TGTGCCAGCAGCCCAGGACTAGTTGAGGCCCAGTACTTC. It specifies CASSPGLVEAQYF.